This TCR beta chain is from a study of naive and memory T cell subsets. Study results and caveats: Possibly reflecting memory cells re-expressing CD45RA, a few larger clonotypes occurred in naive repertoires, especially CD8.

Both TRBC1 and TRBC2 were covered by a beta constant-region primer of two equimolar oligonucleotides. Nested alpha and beta constant-region primers with the SP2 primer drove four PCR rounds on ligated cDNA. A 12-nucleotide UMI and the SP2 primer were added to the cDNA 3' end by oligonucleotide ligation. In TCRdb, the UMI-ligation and nested PCR reads were re-called with MiXCR into one record per CDR3 protein. This table has 80,000 or so distinct CDR3 sequences, around 9% appearing once. Ten or more counts support this clonotype. Antigen unknown. Germline lookup yields CDR1 SGHRS and CDR2 YFSETQ. The V end lost 0 bases, the J end lost 4 bases, and 14 bases lay between the germline ends. The CDR3 is 15 amino acids.

The sequenced sample consisted of naive CD8+ T cells from blood. This TCR was sampled from a human donor in good health. The V and J genes are TRBV5-1 and TRBJ2-7; the D gene is possibly TRBD1 (5 bases). CDR3 nucleotide sequence: TGCGCCAGCAGCTTGGGCCAGGGCCCAGGATACGAGCAGTACTTC. This gives the protein CASSLGQGPGYEQYF.